This entry describes one T cell receptor beta chain. The entry originates in a study of blood T cells in healthy people across ages. Looked up from germline, CDR1 is SGDLS and CDR2 is YYNGEE. This CDR3 is built from 13 residues. V was clipped by 2 bases and J by 5 bases, with 11 bases between them. Samples each yielded at least 5 micrograms of total RNA. Together with a sample-barcoded 5' primer, a J-beta primer mix was included in a second PCR lasting about 7 to 11 cycles. TCRdb reprocessed the 5' RACE reads via MiXCR and lists one record per CDR3 protein. This table has about 670,000 distinct CDR3 sequences, 35% to 50% appearing once.

The chain uses TRBV9 and TRBJ2-7; D remains ambiguous. This receptor was obtained from an elderly man in good health. Sequencing was carried out using blood. CDR3 region: CASSVSPANEQYF. The CDR3 DNA follows: TGTGCCAGCAGCGTCAGCCCCGCCAACGAGCAGTACTTC.